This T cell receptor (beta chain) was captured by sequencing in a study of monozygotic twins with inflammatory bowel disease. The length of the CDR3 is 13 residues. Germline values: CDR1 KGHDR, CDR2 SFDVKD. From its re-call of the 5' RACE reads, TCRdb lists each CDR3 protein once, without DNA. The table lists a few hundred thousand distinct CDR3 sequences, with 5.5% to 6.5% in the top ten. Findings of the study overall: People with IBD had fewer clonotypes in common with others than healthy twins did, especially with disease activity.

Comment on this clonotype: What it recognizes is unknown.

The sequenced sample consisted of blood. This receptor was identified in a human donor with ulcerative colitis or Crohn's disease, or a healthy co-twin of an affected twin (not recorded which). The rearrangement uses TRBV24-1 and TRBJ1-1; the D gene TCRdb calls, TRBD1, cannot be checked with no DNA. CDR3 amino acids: CATSDISGRQAFF.